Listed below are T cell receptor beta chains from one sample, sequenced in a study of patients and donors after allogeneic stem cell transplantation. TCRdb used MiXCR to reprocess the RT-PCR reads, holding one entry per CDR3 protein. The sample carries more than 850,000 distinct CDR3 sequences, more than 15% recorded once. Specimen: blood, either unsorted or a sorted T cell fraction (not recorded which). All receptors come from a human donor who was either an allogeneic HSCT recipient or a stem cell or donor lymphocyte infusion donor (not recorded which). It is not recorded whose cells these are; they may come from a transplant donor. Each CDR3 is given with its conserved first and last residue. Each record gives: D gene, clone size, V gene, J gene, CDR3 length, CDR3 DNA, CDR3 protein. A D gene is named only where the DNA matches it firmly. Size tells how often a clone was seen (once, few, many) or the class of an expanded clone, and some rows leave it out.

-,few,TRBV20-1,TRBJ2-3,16,TGCAGTGCTAGAGATTTGGCTAGCGAGAGCACAGATACGCAGTATTTT,CSARDLASESTDTQYF
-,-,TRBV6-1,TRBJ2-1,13,TGTGCCAGCAGTATGACCAGACCGGGTGAGCAGTTCTTC,CASSMTRPGEQFF
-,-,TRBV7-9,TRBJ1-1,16,TGTGCCAGCAGCCCAACTTCGACAGTAATGAACACTGAAGCTTTCTTT,CASSPTSTVMNTEAFF
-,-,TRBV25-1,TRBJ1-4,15,TGTGCCAGCAGGGGAGGGGGTTGGACTAATGAAAAACTGTTTTTT,CASRGGGWTNEKLFF
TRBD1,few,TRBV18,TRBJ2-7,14,TGTGCCAGCTCACCACCGGCGACAGGGAACGAGCAGTACTTC,CASSPPATGNEQYF
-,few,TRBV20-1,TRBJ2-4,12,TGCAGTGGCCCCAGCACCAAAAACATTCAGTACTTC,CSGPSTKNIQYF
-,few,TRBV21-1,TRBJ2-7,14,TGTGCCAGCAGCCCTCCCCGTGGGTCCTACGAGCAGTACTTC,CASSPPRGSYEQYF
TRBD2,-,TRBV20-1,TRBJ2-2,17,TGCAGTGCTAGGCCCTCGGGGAGGGGCTCCGACACCGGGGAGCTGTTTTTT,CSARPSGRGSDTGELFF
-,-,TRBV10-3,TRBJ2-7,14,TGTGCCATCAGTGCCGCGCAGACCTCCTACGAGCAGTACTTC,CAISAAQTSYEQYF
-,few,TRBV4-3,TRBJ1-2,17,TGCGCCAGCAGCCAAAGGAACGAAGGGGTGCGGGCCTATGGCTACACCTTC,CASSQRNEGVRAYGYTF
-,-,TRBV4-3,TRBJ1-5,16,TGCGCCAGCAGCCAAGATGGGACCCTTAGCAATCAGCCCCAGCATTTT,CASSQDGTLSNQPQHF
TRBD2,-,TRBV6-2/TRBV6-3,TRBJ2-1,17,TGTGCCAGCAGTTACGATTGGACTAGCGGCCGGGGCCTAGGGCAGTTCTTC,CASSYDWTSGRGLGQFF
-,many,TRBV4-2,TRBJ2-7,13,TGTGCCAGCAGCCAAGTTGGGGCCTACGAGCAGTACTTC,CASSQVGAYEQYF
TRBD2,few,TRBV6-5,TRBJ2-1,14,TGTGCCAGCAGTTACGCGCGGGAGAGGAATGAGCAGTTCTTC,CASSYARERNEQFF
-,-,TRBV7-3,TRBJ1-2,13,TGTGCCAGCAGCTTAAAGCTCGGCTATGGCTACACCTTC,CASSLKLGYGYTF
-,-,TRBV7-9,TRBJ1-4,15,TGTGCCAGCAGAAAAAGGACGTCGGCTAATGAAAAACTGTTTTTT,CASRKRTSANEKLFF
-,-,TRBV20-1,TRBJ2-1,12,TGCAGTGCTAGACCGGAGGGCGATGAGCAGTTCTTC,CSARPEGDEQFF
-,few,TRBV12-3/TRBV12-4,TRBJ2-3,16,TGTGCCAGCAGTTTAATCGGGGGCGTATCAGCAGATACGCAGTATTTT,CASSLIGGVSADTQYF
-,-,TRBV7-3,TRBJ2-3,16,TGTGCCAGCAGCCCCGGGCGGGTTGCGGGCACAGATACGCAGTATTTT,CASSPGRVAGTDTQYF